The text below deals with one T cell receptor (beta chain). Its antigen is as yet unknown. The data stem from a study of OX40 agonist ivuxolimab in advanced cancers. Study-level points and caveats: By week 6 at 0.1 to 3.0 mg/kg, blood CD4+ and CD8+ T cells had expanded clonally.

Sequencing was performed with immunoSEQ multiplex PCR; in TCRdb, only in-frame clones are kept and a portion is missing. The data contain 75,000 to 100,000 clones, roughly nine tenths of them singletons. The starting material was CD4+ or CD8+ T cells sorted from blood, obtained in a trial of the OX40 agonist ivuxolimab. This TCR derives from an adult with an advanced solid tumor such as melanoma, head and neck, liver or kidney cancer.

The CDR3 reads CASSPNTRIQDTQYF. In nucleotides, the CDR3 is TGTGCCAGCAGCCCCAATACTAGAATCCAAGATACGCAGTATTTT. The J gene is TRBJ2-3, the V gene TRBV5-6; D is perhaps TRBD2 (5 bases). Per germline, CDR1 SGHDT and CDR2 YYEEEE. The CDR3 spans 15 residues. The V gene lost 4 bases and the J gene lost 5 bases, with 17 bases spanning the gap.